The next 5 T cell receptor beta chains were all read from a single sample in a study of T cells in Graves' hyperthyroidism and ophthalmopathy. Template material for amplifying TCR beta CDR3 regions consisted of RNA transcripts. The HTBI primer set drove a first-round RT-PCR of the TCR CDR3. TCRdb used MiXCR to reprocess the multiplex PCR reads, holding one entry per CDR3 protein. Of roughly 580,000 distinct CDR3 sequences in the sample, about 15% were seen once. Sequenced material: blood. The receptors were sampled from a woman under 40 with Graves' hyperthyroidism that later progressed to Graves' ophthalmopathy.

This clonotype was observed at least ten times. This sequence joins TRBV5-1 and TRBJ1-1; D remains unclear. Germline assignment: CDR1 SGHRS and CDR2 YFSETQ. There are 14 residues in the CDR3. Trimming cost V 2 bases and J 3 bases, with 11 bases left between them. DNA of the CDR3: TGCGCCAGCAGCTTTCAGCCATCGGACACTGAAGCTTTCTTT. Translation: CASSFQPSDTEAFF.

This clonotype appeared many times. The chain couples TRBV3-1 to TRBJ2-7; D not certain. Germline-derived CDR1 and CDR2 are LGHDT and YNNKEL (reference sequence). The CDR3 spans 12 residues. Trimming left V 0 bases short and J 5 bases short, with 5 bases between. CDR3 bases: TGTGCCAGCAGCCAAGAAGCCCACGAGCAGTACTTC. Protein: CASSQEAHEQYF.

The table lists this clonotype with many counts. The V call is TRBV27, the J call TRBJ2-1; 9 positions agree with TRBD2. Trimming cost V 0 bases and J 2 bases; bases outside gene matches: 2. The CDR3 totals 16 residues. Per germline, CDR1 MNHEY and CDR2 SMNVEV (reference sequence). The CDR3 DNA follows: TGTGCCAGCAGTTTATCTAGCGGGAGACCCTACAATGAGCAGTTCTTC. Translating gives CASSLSSGRPYNEQFF.

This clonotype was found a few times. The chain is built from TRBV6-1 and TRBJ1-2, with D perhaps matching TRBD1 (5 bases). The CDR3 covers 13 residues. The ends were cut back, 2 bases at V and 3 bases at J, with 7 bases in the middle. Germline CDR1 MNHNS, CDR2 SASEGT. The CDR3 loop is CASSESGDYGYTF. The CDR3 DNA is TGTGCCAGCAGTGAATCGGGGGACTATGGCTACACCTTC.

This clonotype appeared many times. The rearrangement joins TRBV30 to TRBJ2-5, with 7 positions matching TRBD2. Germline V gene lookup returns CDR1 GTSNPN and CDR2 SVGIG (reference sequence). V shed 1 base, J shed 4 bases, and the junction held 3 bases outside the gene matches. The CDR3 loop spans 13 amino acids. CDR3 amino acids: CAWSGGEGETQYF. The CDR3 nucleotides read TGTGCCTGGAGTGGAGGGGAGGGAGAGACCCAGTACTTC.